The TCR beta chain described here comes from a study of T cell repertoires in cytomegalovirus infection. About the study: Both CMV infection and a matching HLA type were indicated by public TCR beta signatures.

Study-wide findings and caveats: Within the response measured ex vivo, HLA-C-restricted CMV-specific TCR beta clonotypes were dominant.

Using its own MiXCR run on the reads, TCRdb lists one record per CDR3 protein. The data hold 300,000 to 450,000 distinct CDR3 sequences, with about a sixth observed a single time. Comment on this clonotype: No antigen is known for it.

Germline CDR1 and CDR2: SEHNR and FQNEAQ (reference sequence). The ends were cut back, 5 bases at V and 5 bases at J, with 10 bases in the middle. This CDR3 comprises 13 residues. This clonotype originated in a human donor in good health (CMV status not recorded). Some clones in this sample may be carry-over from other donors' samples. The chain employs TRBV7-9 and TRBJ2-1; D tentatively fits TRBD1 or TRBD2 (5 bases each). The material sequenced was PBMCs. The CDR3 nucleotides are TGTGCCAGCAGCCCGCAGGGAGACAATGAGCAGTTCTTC. Its protein is CASSPQGDNEQFF.